This T cell receptor (beta chain) derives from a study of shared clonotypes between healthy human individuals. CD45RO-negative, CCR7-positively selected cells formed the naive CD8 fraction, excluding terminally differentiated effector memory CD45RA+ cells. Donors were Caucasian adults residing in Nashville, Tennessee, USA. Using immunoSEQ multiplex PCR, the repertoire was profiled, and TCRdb retains in-frame clones only, with some absent. Among 2 million or so clones listed, roughly 95% were seen once. This clone has only one observation. Other DNA sequences in this sample translate to the same CDR3. V was pared by 3 bases and J by 0 bases, with 6 bases between. Germline CDR1 and CDR2: PRHDT and FYEKMQ (reference sequence). This CDR3 has 13 residues.

J is TRBJ2-7 and V is TRBV13, with D uncertain. Material for sequencing was naive CD8+ T cells sorted from blood. This clonotype originated in a young man in good health. The CDR3 reads CASSFSDSYEQYF. CDR3 nucleotides: TGTGCCAGCAGCTTTTCGGACTCCTACGAGCAGTACTTC.